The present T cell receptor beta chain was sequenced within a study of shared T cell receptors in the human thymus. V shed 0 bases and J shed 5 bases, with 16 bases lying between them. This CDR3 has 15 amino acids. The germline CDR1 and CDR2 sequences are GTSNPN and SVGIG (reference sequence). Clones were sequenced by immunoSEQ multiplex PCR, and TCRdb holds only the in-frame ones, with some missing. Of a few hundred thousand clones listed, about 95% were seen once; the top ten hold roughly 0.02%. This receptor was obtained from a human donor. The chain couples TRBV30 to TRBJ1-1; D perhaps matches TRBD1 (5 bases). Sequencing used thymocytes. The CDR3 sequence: CAWSVDGQGGTEAFF. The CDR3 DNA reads TGTGCCTGGAGTGTAGATGGGCAGGGAGGGACTGAAGCTTTCTTT.